This record concerns one T cell receptor (beta chain) sequence. Antigen specificity is unknown. Profiled with immunoSEQ multiplex PCR; TCRdb holds only in-frame clones, not every one. In the table there are about 120,000 clones, approximately 90% of which are singletons. The record originates from a study of T cell responses to AZD1222 COVID-19 vaccine. The CDR3 is 15 residues long. Germline assignment: CDR1 SNHLY and CDR2 FYNNEI. V was clipped by 11 bases and J by 3 bases; unmatched bases: 7. Whole-study findings and limits: The donor cohort was predominantly white British with a female majority, and clonal diversity may have been underestimated.

The sequence came from an adult who received the MenACWY meningococcal vaccine as a control. The source was peripheral blood, collected 28 days after the second dose of the MenACWY control vaccine. The chain has TRBV2 and TRBJ1-6; 10 bases agree with TRBD1. CDR3 amino acids: CAASTGGDYNSPLHF. As DNA, the CDR3 is TGTGCCGCCTCGACAGGGGGCGACTATAATTCACCCCTCCACTTT. Supplemented by reference TRBV2 and TRBJ1-6, the full variable domain reads EPEVTQTPSHQVTQMGQEVILRCVPISNHLYFYWYRQILGQKVEFLVSFYNNEISEKSEIFDDQFSVERPDGSNFTLKIRSTKLEDSAMYFCAASTGGDYNSPLHFGNGTRLTVT.